The rows below give T cell receptor beta chains drawn from one sample of a study of T cell responses to AZD1222 COVID-19 vaccine. Here immunoSEQ multiplex PCR was the method, and the copy in TCRdb shows in-frame clones only, minus some. The sample holds 150,000 to 170,000 clones, around 90% seen once. The source was peripheral blood, collected on day 0 of AZD1222 vaccination. All receptors come from an adult in good health. Each CDR3 is given without its conserved first and last residue.

v_gene: TRBV19
CDR3aa: ASSMGGGYEQY

v_gene: TRBV6-6
CDR3aa: ASSYNDYEQY

v_gene: TRBV10-3
CDR3aa: AINGQGAQDTEAF

v_gene: TRBV18
CDR3aa: ASSLKDRKSYEQY

v_gene: TRBV11-2
CDR3aa: ASSLDLNKGPTYEQY

v_gene: TRBV6-7
CDR3aa: ASSSPGIHPMNTEAF

v_gene: TRBV6-5
CDR3aa: ASSTGQGAEAF

v_gene: TRBV7-2
CDR3aa: ASSLTASPLH

v_gene: TRBV7-2
CDR3aa: ASSFQGALEPQH

v_gene: TRBV28
CDR3aa: ASRGRNTGELF

v_gene: TRBV5-4
CDR3aa: ASSLGGRANTEAF

v_gene: TRBV5-1
CDR3aa: ASSSFLDRGQRVDTEAF

v_gene: TRBV29-1
CDR3aa: SVGRGGTDTQY

v_gene: TRBV6-5
CDR3aa: ASSYSSQGNEQY

v_gene: TRBV19
CDR3aa: ASGRPGAEGDTQY

v_gene: TRBV12-3/TRBV12-4
CDR3aa: ASSSTGGYGYT

v_gene: TRBV10-2
CDR3aa: ASRRNRVGDSPLH

v_gene: TRBV15
CDR3aa: ATRASRDSNTEAF